This TCR beta chain was recovered during a study of blood T cell repertoires in COVID-19. Study overall: The study drew acute and convalescent COVID-19 samples from the United States, Italy and Spain. Sources were T cells, B-cell-depleted T cells, or PBMCs; the material itself was cDNA or gDNA.

The CDR3 extends over 16 amino acids. Trimming pared 4 bases from V and 3 bases from J, leaving 19 bases between. From germline, CDR1 is SGDLS and CDR2 YYNGEE. Study processing details: Amplification of reference gene primers provided the estimated nucleated cell counts. Generated by immunoSEQ multiplex PCR, the TCRdb table keeps only in-frame clones and is missing some. That table gives V, J and clone size, and the DNA gave D and trimming. The sample consists of 30,000 to 40,000 clones, roughly 86% of them appearing once. The receptor was derived from a man in his 70s with acute or convalescent COVID-19. This rearrangement joins TRBV9 to TRBJ1-2, with D uncertain. The specimen sequenced was peripheral blood. Here the CDR3 reads CASSPLRERWYYGYTF. The DNA of the CDR3 is TGTGCCAGCAGCCCCCTAAGGGAGAGGTGGTACTATGGCTACACCTTC.